What follows are 13 T cell receptor beta chains derived from one specimen sequenced in a study of radiotherapy plus CTLA-4 blockade in lung cancer. This table comes from immunoSEQ multiplex PCR, and its TCRdb copy is limited to in-frame clones, with some not included. This table holds more than 55,000 clones, almost 85% found once. The specimen was peripheral blood, collected from a patient treated with radiotherapy plus ipilimumab. These receptors were collected from a human donor with non-small cell lung cancer whose response to radiotherapy plus ipilimumab could not be evaluated.

This clone was detected only a few times. The chain uses TRBV6-5 and TRBJ1-2; TRBD1 aligns across 10 bases. The germline CDR1 and CDR2 sequences are MNHEY and SVGAGI. Trimming cost V 6 bases and J 8 bases; bases outside gene matches: 9. The length of the CDR3 is 14 residues. This CDR3 reads CASSPGQGVWGYTF. The CDR3 bases are TGTGCCAGCAGCCCCGGACAGGGGGTCTGGGGCTACACCTTC.

This rearrangement joins TRBV18 to TRBJ1-3; a possible D gene is TRBD1 (5 bases). The CDR3 runs to 14 residues. V gave up 3 bases and J gave up 2 bases, with 8 bases separating them. Germline V gene lookup returns CDR1 KGHSH and CDR2 LQKENI. The CDR3 sequence: CASSPQGAGNTIYF. The CDR3 DNA follows: TGTGCCAGCTCACCGCAGGGCGCTGGAAACACCATATATTTT.

Of note for this clone: The sample carries other DNA sequences with the same CDR3. The rearrangement uses TRBV6-5 and TRBJ1-1, with a weak D call TRBD1 (5 bases). The CDR3 spans 16 residues. The V end lost 2 bases, the J end lost 11 bases, and 24 bases lay between the germline ends. Germline V gene lookup returns CDR1 MNHEY and CDR2 SVGAGI. The CDR3 nucleotides read TGTGCCAGCAGTTACGGGGGGATCGGGGGACGGAATGAGGCTTTCTTT. This translates into CASSYGGIGGRNEAFF.

This clone was observed a handful of times. The gene calls are TRBV7-9 and TRBJ2-1, with 7 bases matching TRBD1. Germline V lookup: CDR1 SEHNR, CDR2 FQNEAQ (reference sequence). Trimming cost V 6 bases and J 4 bases; bases outside gene matches: 21. The CDR3 covers 19 residues. CDR3 protein: CASSPPIKLTGSAYNEQFF. CDR3 sequence (DNA): TGTGCCAGCAGTCCTCCGATAAAATTGACAGGGTCGGCTTACAATGAGCAGTTCTTC. Full variable domain (remainder filled in from reference TRBV7-9 and TRBJ2-1): DTGVSQNPRHKITKRGQNVTFRCDPISEHNRLYWYRQTLGQGPEFLTYFQNEAQLEKSRLLSDRFSAERPKGSFSTLEIQRTEQGDSAMYLCASSPPIKLTGSAYNEQFFGPGTRLTVL.

The chain carries TRBV5-1 and TRBJ1-2; 9 bases match TRBD1. Germline loops: CDR1 SGHRS, CDR2 YFSETQ. The junction had 5 bases not matched to a gene; V was cut back by 3 bases and J by 5 bases. The CDR3 is made up of 14 amino acids. The CDR3 DNA reads TGCGCCAGCAGCTCGGGGGACAGGGCTTATGGCTACACCTTC. Translation: CASSSGDRAYGYTF.

This clone was observed once. This chain links TRBV7-9 with TRBJ1-2, with 10 nucleotides matching TRBD1. The CDR3 has 13 amino acids. CDR1 is SEHNR, CDR2 FQNEAQ, per germline (reference sequence). V shed 7 bases, J shed 11 bases, and the junction held 10 bases outside the gene matches. The CDR3 bases are TGTGCCAGCAACCTGGACAGGGGGGGAGGTTACACCTTC. Translation gives CASNLDRGGGYTF.

This sequence joins TRBV7-2 and TRBJ2-7; a weak D match, TRBD2 (5 bases). CDR1 is SGHTA, CDR2 FQGNSA, per germline. The CDR3 has 13 residues. Between the trimmed V and J ends, which lost 5 bases and 2 bases, there was a span of 10 bases. The CDR3 nucleotides read TGTGCCAGCAGCATGGACTTTACCTACGAGCAGTACTTC. Translating gives CASSMDFTYEQYF.

This chain connects TRBV4-3 to TRBJ2-5; 9 positions match TRBD2. Germline loops: CDR1 LGHNA, CDR2 YSLEER. The CDR3 totals 15 residues. V shed 1 base and J 7 bases; nucleotides not matched to a gene: 7. The CDR3 sequence is CASSQVGAGGGTQYF. CDR3 DNA: TGCGCCAGCAGCCAAGTTGGAGCGGGAGGAGGGACCCAGTACTTC.

The V call is TRBV27, the J call TRBJ2-5; 9 nucleotides align to TRBD1. The CDR3 is made up of 17 amino acids. Germline V CDR1 and CDR2: MNHEY, SMNVEV (reference sequence). With 4 bases clipped from V and 2 bases from J, the junction kept 11 bases outside the gene matches. In DNA, the CDR3 is TGTGCCAGCAGTTCTCTGGGACAGGGCCTGGGGCAAGAGACCCAGTACTTC. Its protein product is CASSSLGQGLGQETQYF.

This clone was observed a single time. The rearrangement links TRBV7-9 to TRBJ1-1; 7 bases map to TRBD1. This CDR3 is 15 amino acids long. J was trimmed by 0 bases and V by 5 bases; bases with no gene match: 6. Germline CDR1 is SEHNR and CDR2 is FQNEAQ (reference sequence). This CDR3 reads CASSGRQGMNTEAFF. CDR3 coding DNA: TGTGCCAGCAGCGGACGACAGGGAATGAACACTGAAGCTTTCTTT.

The chain combines TRBV5-1 with TRBJ2-2; 11 bases are shared with TRBD1. Germline V gene data show CDR1 as SGHRS and CDR2 as YFSETQ. This CDR3 is 14 amino acids long. V dropped 7 bases and J dropped 2; count of bases not matched to a gene: 1. The CDR3 nucleotides are TGCGCCAGCTGGACAGGGGGCAACACCGGGGAGCTGTTTTTT. Its translation is CASWTGGNTGELFF.

The chain uses TRBV6-1 and TRBJ2-7, with 10 nucleotides matching TRBD1. Unmatched junction bases numbered 4, after V lost 1 base and J lost 10 bases. In germline, CDR1 is MNHNS, CDR2 SASEGT. The CDR3 runs to 13 residues. The CDR3 DNA is TGTGCCAGCAGTGAAGGGGGACAGGGGCCCCAGTACTTC. Translating it yields CASSEGGQGPQYF.

The J gene is TRBJ2-1, the V gene TRBV29-1, with 13 bases fitting TRBD2. This CDR3 region has 19 residues. J lost 1 base, V lost 1 base, and 10 bases had no gene match. Per the germline V gene, CDR1 is SQVTM and CDR2 is ANQGSEA. For the CDR3, the DNA is TGCAGCGTTGAAGTGGGACTAGCGGGACCTGGTGGGTCCTACAATGAGCAGTTCTTC. Its translation: CSVEVGLAGPGGSYNEQFF.